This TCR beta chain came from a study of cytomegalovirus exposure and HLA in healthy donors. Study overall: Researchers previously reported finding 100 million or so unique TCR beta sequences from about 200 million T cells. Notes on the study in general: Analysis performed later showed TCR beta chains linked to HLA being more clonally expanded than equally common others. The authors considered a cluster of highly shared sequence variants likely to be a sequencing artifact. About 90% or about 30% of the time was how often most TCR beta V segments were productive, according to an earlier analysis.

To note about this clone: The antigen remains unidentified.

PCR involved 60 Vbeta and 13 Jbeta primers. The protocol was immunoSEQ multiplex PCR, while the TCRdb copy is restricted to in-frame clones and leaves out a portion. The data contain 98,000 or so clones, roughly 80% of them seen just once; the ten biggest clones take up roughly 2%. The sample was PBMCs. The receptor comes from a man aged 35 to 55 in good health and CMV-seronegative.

CDR3 region: CASSVTPGQVTRYGYTF. For the CDR3, the DNA is TGTGCCAGTAGTGTCACTCCGGGACAGGTAACCCGCTATGGCTACACCTTC. This chain links TRBV19 with TRBJ1-2; 8 nucleotides line up with TRBD1. Germline loops: CDR1 LNHDA, CDR2 SQIVND (reference sequence). The CDR3 runs to 17 residues. The junction had 15 bases not matched to a gene; V was cut back by 5 bases and J by 4 bases.